The 4 T cell receptor beta chains listed next were all sequenced from one sample in a study of cytomegalovirus exposure and HLA in healthy donors. A multiplex PCR was run with 60 Vbeta primers and 13 Jbeta primers. Using immunoSEQ multiplex PCR, the repertoire was profiled, and TCRdb retains in-frame clones only, with some absent. The sample shows some 140,000 clones, around 72% of them seen only once. Sequenced: PBMCs. These receptors were taken from a woman between 18 and 29 years old in good health and CMV-seronegative.

V and J are TRBV7-8 and TRBJ2-1, with 9 bases that match TRBD2. The CDR3 totals 16 residues. CDR1 is SGHVS, CDR2 FQNEAQ, per germline. V gave up 4 bases and J gave up 8 bases; unmatched junction bases: 12. As DNA, the CDR3 is TGTGCCAGCAGCTCGTCGGTGGCGGGAGGGTCCCATGAGCAGTTCTTC. It yields the protein CASSSSVAGGSHEQFF.

In this sample, this clone turned up once. DNA of the CDR3: TGTGCCAGTAGTCTACGACAGTACAATGAGCAGTTCTTC. Its protein product is CASSLRQYNEQFF. V and J are TRBV19 and TRBJ2-1; D perhaps matches TRBD1 (5 bases). The V end lost 5 bases, the J end lost 4 bases, and 9 bases lay between the germline ends. The germline V gene has CDR1 LNHDA and CDR2 SQIVND (reference sequence). This CDR3 is built from 13 residues. The variable domain in full, with the rest retrieved from reference TRBV19 and TRBJ2-1, is DGGITQSPKYLFRKEGQNVTLSCEQNLNHDAMYWYRQDPGQGLRLIYYSQIVNDFQKGDIAEGYSVSREKKESFPLTVTSAQKNPTAFYLCASSLRQYNEQFFGPGTRLTVL.

This clone occurred a few times. The chain employs TRBV7-2 and TRBJ2-3; 7 bases align to TRBD2. After removal of 3 bases from V and 7 bases from J, the junction contained 7 bases not matched to a gene. CDR1 and CDR2 from the germline V gene are SGHTA and FQGNSA. This CDR3 has 14 residues. Written as DNA, the CDR3 is TGTGCCAGCAGCTTGAGCAGGGAGGGAAATACGCAGTATTTT. Protein product: CASSLSREGNTQYF. The variable domain in full, completed from reference TRBV7-2 and TRBJ2-3, reads GAGVSQSPSNKVTEKGKDVELRCDPISGHTALYWYRQSLGQGLEFLIYFQGNSAPDKSGLPSDRFSAERTGGSVSTLTIQRTQQEDSAVYLCASSLSREGNTQYFGPGTRLTVL.

The rearrangement links TRBV5-1 to TRBJ1-3; D is uncertain. Between the trimmed V and J ends, which lost 5 bases and 0 bases, there was a span of 6 bases. Germline V gene data show CDR1 as SGHRS and CDR2 as YFSETQ. This CDR3 comprises 13 residues. The CDR3 bases are TGCGCCAGCAGTGAGAGCTCTGGAAACACCATATATTTT. Its translation: CASSESSGNTIYF.